This paragraph covers one T cell receptor beta chain sequence. Its antigen is not identified. The CDR3 totals 13 residues. Germline values: CDR1 WSHSY, CDR2 SAAADI. Trimming stripped 3 bases from V and 4 bases from J, with 10 bases between. This entry comes from a study of vaccination effects on CD4 cells after COVID-19. Looking at the study overall: The second dose preceded post-vaccine samples by a median of 72 days.

Produced via immunoSEQ multiplex PCR; TCRdb's table is partial and in-frame only. The sample includes 15,000 to 20,000 clones, 74% of them seen just once. CD4+ T cells specific for antigen were expanded with viral peptide pools by the ViraFEST assay before sequencing. Isolation of CD4+ T cells took place after ten to eleven days of culture. From March to December 2020, the person had a SARS-CoV-2 infection that was confirmed by PCR. Each participant received a vaccine that was either BNT162b2 or mRNA-1273, given as two doses. Each culture well received approximately 2 million PBMC. These cells were then cultured in IMDM with 9 to 10 IU/ml IL-2 and about 9.9 ug/ml peptides. Cultures got half-medium changes with IL-2 on days 3 and 7.

The rearrangement links TRBV10-2 to TRBJ2-7; D possibly corresponds to TRBD1 (5 bases). This TCR derives from a human donor who had a prior SARS-CoV-2 infection. The specimen comprised CD4+ T cells from PBMCs cultured with SARS-CoV-2 spike peptides, sampled after COVID-19 vaccination. CDR3 in amino acids: CASSERNRYEQYF. CDR3 DNA: TGCGCCAGCAGTGAAAGAAACAGGTACGAGCAGTACTTC.